This passage covers 18 T cell receptor beta chains from one sample sequenced in a study of T cells in Graves' hyperthyroidism and ophthalmopathy. TCR beta CDR3 region amplification was performed from RNA transcripts. TCR CDR3 underwent first-round RT-PCR with the HTBI primer set. TCRdb fed the multiplex PCR reads into MiXCR, producing one record per CDR3 protein. The sample has over 150,000 distinct CDR3 sequences; roughly 17% are singletons. Material: blood. The receptors shown here come from a woman aged 50 to 60 with Graves' hyperthyroidism.

The table lists this clonotype with a few counts. The J gene is TRBJ2-1, the V gene TRBV30, with TRBD2 matching over 14 bases. V was clipped by 3 bases and J by 9 bases; unmatched bases: 10. This CDR3 is built from 16 residues. Germline V lookup: CDR1 GTSNPN, CDR2 SVGIG (reference sequence). The CDR3 DNA reads as TGTGCCTGGAGAGCGACTAGCGGGAGGGCCCCCAGTGAGCAGTTCTTC. As protein: CAWRATSGRAPSEQFF.

In its sample, this clonotype was seen many times. This chain links TRBV18 with TRBJ1-1; 7 positions match TRBD1. This CDR3 has 14 residues. The trim removed 1 base at V and 6 bases at J, leaving 5 bases unmatched. The V gene's germline CDR1 is KGHSH and CDR2 LQKENI. The CDR3 DNA follows: TGTGCCAGCTCACCACGGGAGGGGGCGCCTGAAGCTTTCTTT. It specifies CASSPREGAPEAFF. The full variable domain, its missing parts supplied by reference TRBV18 and TRBJ1-1, is NAGVMQNPRHLVRRRGQEARLRCSPMKGHSHVYWYRQLPEEGLKFMVYLQKENIIDESGMPKERFSAEFPKEGPSILRIQQVVRGDSAAYFCASSPREGAPEAFFGQGTRLTVV.

This clonotype was detected only a few times. Mismatch with germline at one junction end may stem from a read error. This sequence joins TRBV12-3 or TRBV12-4 and TRBJ2-1, with D perhaps TRBD1 (5 bases). This CDR3 contains 13 residues. CDR3 amino acids: CASSPTTGIFIIF. For the CDR3, the DNA is TGTGCCAGCAGTCCAACCACAGGAATATTTATCATCTTC.

This clonotype was recorded at least ten times. The J gene is TRBJ2-7, the V gene TRBV30; D remains unclear. Trimming left V 2 bases short and J 3 bases short, with 14 bases between. This CDR3 contains 14 residues. Germline CDR1 reads GTSNPN; CDR2 reads SVGIG (reference sequence). This CDR3 reads CAWSSPGGRYEQYF. As DNA, the CDR3 is TGTGCCTGGAGTTCCCCCGGCGGCCGCTACGAGCAGTACTTC.

Only a few counts were recorded for this clonotype. The V gene is TRBV12-3 or TRBV12-4, the J gene TRBJ2-1; 10 nucleotides align to TRBD2. Germline trimming cut 6 bases from V and 9 bases from J; bases unmatched to any gene: 2. The CDR3 has 12 amino acids. CDR3 in DNA: TGTGCCAGCAGCCGACTAGCGGGTGAGCAGTTCTTC. This sequence encodes CASSRLAGEQFF.

This clonotype was seen once. The J gene is TRBJ1-6, the V gene TRBV30; TRBD1 is a possible D gene (5 bases). CDR1 GTSNPN and CDR2 SVGIG come from the germline V gene (reference sequence). Trimming took off 0 bases at V and 5 bases at J, with 5 bases between the two ends. This CDR3 contains 13 residues. CDR3 nucleotides: TGTGCCTGGAGTGTAGGGGATAATTCACCCCTCCACTTT. Translated: CAWSVGDNSPLHF.

This clonotype was seen more than once but under ten times. The V gene is TRBV30, the J gene TRBJ2-7; 10 positions match TRBD2. The germline CDR1 and CDR2 sequences are GTSNPN and SVGIG (reference sequence). With V trimmed by 4 bases and J by 3 bases, 3 bases remained unmatched. This CDR3 has 13 residues. CDR3 DNA: TGTGCCTGGAAAGTAGCGGGAGGCTACGAGCAGTACTTC. This gives the protein CAWKVAGGYEQYF.

In its sample, this clonotype was seen many times. The rearrangement links TRBV20-1 to TRBJ2-5, with TRBD1 identical over 9 bases. The CDR3 loop spans 15 amino acids. V shed 5 bases, J shed 5 bases, and the junction held 12 bases outside the gene matches. Germline CDR1 and CDR2: DFQATT and SNEGSKA (reference sequence). CDR3 nucleotides: TGCAGTGCTCCCACCGGGACAGGGAGTGCGGAGACCCAGTACTTC. As protein: CSAPTGTGSAETQYF.

The chain links TRBV27 to TRBJ1-2; 11 bases fit TRBD1. This CDR3 contains 15 residues. Germline lookup yields CDR1 MNHEY and CDR2 SMNVEV (reference sequence). J gave up 4 bases and V 5 bases, and 6 bases lay outside the gene matches. The CDR3 nucleotides are TGTGCCAGCAGTACCTCCGGGACAGGGGGCTATGGCTACACCTTC. As protein: CASSTSGTGGYGYTF.

In this sample, this clonotype turned up many times. The chain has TRBV9 and TRBJ2-1; the D is unclear. V gave up 0 bases and J gave up 3 bases, with 10 bases separating them. The CDR3 extends over 15 amino acids. Per the germline V gene, CDR1 is SGDLS and CDR2 is YYNGEE. As DNA, the CDR3 is TGTGCCAGCAGCGTAGGACTTCGTGGCTACAATGAGCAGTTCTTC. This translates into CASSVGLRGYNEQFF. Combining the CDR3 with reference TRBV9 and TRBJ2-1 gives the whole variable domain DSGVTQTPKHLITATGQRVTLRCSPRSGDLSVYWYQQSLDQGLQFLIQYYNGEERAKGNILERFSAQQFPDLHSELNLSSLELGDSALYFCASSVGLRGYNEQFFGPGTRLTVL.

The V call is TRBV5-1, the J call TRBJ2-1, with D perhaps matching TRBD1 (6 bases). The CDR3 extends over 12 amino acids. Germline V gives CDR1 SGHRS, CDR2 YFSETQ. Trimming took off 4 bases at V and 9 bases at J, with 11 bases between the two ends. CDR3 coding DNA: TGCGCCAGCAGCCGTACAGGGAGTGAGCAGTTCTTC. Translated: CASSRTGSEQFF.

The table lists this clonotype with a few counts. The chain couples TRBV6-1 to TRBJ2-1; 11 bases are a match to TRBD2. From germline, CDR1 is MNHNS and CDR2 SASEGT. Germline trimming cut 7 bases from V and 2 bases from J; bases unmatched to any gene: 4. The CDR3 runs 15 residues. CDR3 in DNA: TGTGCCAGCACCCTACTAGCGGGGGCCTACAATGAGCAGTTCTTC. Translating gives CASTLLAGAYNEQFF.

Many counts were recorded for this clonotype. This sequence joins TRBV5-1 and TRBJ2-1; D not resolved. Germline values: CDR1 SGHRS, CDR2 YFSETQ. This CDR3 contains 12 residues. Between the trimmed V and J ends, which lost 4 bases and 8 bases, there was a span of 10 bases. The CDR3 DNA sequence: TGCGCCAGCAGCCCCGAGAGGTATGAGCAGTTCTTC. Amino acid sequence: CASSPERYEQFF.

In this sample, this clonotype turned up many times. The chain employs TRBV2 and TRBJ2-1; TRBD1 might be the D (6 bases). The V and J ends lost 6 bases and 0 bases respectively, with 15 bases between them. The CDR3 is 16 amino acids. The germline V gene encodes CDR1 SNHLY and CDR2 FYNNEI. The CDR3 reads CASSADSQSSYNEQFF. CDR3 DNA sequence: TGTGCCAGCAGCGCGGACAGTCAAAGCTCCTACAATGAGCAGTTCTTC.

This clonotype was observed once. The J gene is TRBJ2-5, the V gene TRBV7-9, with D perhaps TRBD1 or TRBD2 (5 bases each). The germline V gene has CDR1 SEHNR and CDR2 FQNEAQ (reference sequence). Trimming took 4 bases from V and 7 from J, leaving 16 bases between them. The CDR3 runs to 14 residues. The CDR3: CASSSTVAGGTQYF. CDR3 DNA sequence: TGTGCCAGCAGCTCCACGGTGGCTGGGGGGACCCAGTACTTC.

The rearrangement uses TRBV6-2 or TRBV6-3 and TRBJ1-2; D not certain. V was trimmed by 1 base and J by 5 bases, leaving 20 bases between them. In germline, CDR1 is MNHEY, CDR2 SVGEGT. The CDR3 runs 17 residues. CDR3 sequence (DNA): TGTGCCAGCAGTTACTTCGGCGGGGAGAGGTTCGAGTATGGCTACACCTTC. Translation gives CASSYFGGERFEYGYTF.

This clonotype was seen repeatedly, ten times or more. V gene TRBV20-1 combines with J gene TRBJ2-1; 10 nucleotides align to TRBD2. V gave up 3 bases and J gave up 8 bases; unmatched junction bases: 7. Germline loops: CDR1 DFQATT, CDR2 SNEGSKA (reference sequence). The CDR3 has 14 residues. CDR3 loop: CSASLGLAGDEQFF. The CDR3, as DNA: TGCAGTGCTAGCCTTGGCCTAGCGGGAGATGAGCAGTTCTTC.

This clonotype has ten or more counts. This sequence joins TRBV11-2 and TRBJ2-1; D possibly corresponds to TRBD1 (6 bases). Trimming cost V 1 base and J 9 bases, with 16 bases left between them. Germline-derived CDR1 and CDR2 are SGHAT and FQNNGV. This CDR3 region has 15 residues. As DNA, the CDR3 is TGTGCCAGCAGCTTAGCAGGGGAGAGGGCTACTGAGCAGTTCTTC. It codes for CASSLAGERATEQFF.